These 29 T cell receptor beta chains were all obtained from the same sample, sequenced in a study of T cell responses to AZD1222 COVID-19 vaccine. The data were produced by immunoSEQ multiplex PCR, yet TCRdb's version contains in-frame clones alone and is incomplete. The data show approximately 100,000 clones, 85% seen once. The sequencing here drew on peripheral blood, taken 28 days after the second AZD1222 dose. Source of these receptors: an adult who received the AZD1222 COVID-19 vaccine.

DNA of the CDR3: TGTGCCAGTAGTATTGTGGGCGGGGTAGCGGGGAATGAGCAGTTCTTC. It is translated as CASSIVGGVAGNEQFF. This chain uses TRBV19 with TRBJ2-1; TRBD2 matches 8 bases. J gave up 7 bases and V 3 bases, and 11 bases lay outside the gene matches. The CDR3 consists of 16 residues. Germline loops: CDR1 LNHDA, CDR2 SQIVND (reference sequence).

V usage is TRBV18 and J usage is TRBJ1-1; D is possibly TRBD1 (6 bases). This CDR3 is built from 12 residues. The germline V gene encodes CDR1 KGHSH and CDR2 LQKENI. Trimming stripped 7 bases from V and 7 bases from J, with 13 bases between. This CDR3 reads CASYLSRGEAFF. CDR3 nucleotides: TGTGCCAGCTATCTAAGCAGGGGTGAAGCTTTCTTT.

This rearrangement joins TRBV6-4 to TRBJ2-7; D uncertain. The germline V gene has CDR1 MRHNA and CDR2 SNTAGT. The CDR3 is made up of 11 amino acids. V lost 4 bases and J 2 bases, leaving 3 bases between the germline ends. CDR3 amino acids: CASSGAYEQYF. The DNA for the CDR3 is TGTGCCAGCAGTGGTGCCTACGAGCAGTACTTC.

The gene calls are TRBV28 and TRBJ2-7, with D maybe TRBD2 (5 bases). The germline gives CDR1 MDHEN, CDR2 SYDVKM. The length of the CDR3 is 16 residues. The germline V and J ends were trimmed by 5 bases and 0 bases, with 17 bases remaining between them. This CDR3 is CASSHARLGSSYEQYF. The CDR3, as DNA: TGTGCCAGCAGTCACGCCCGGCTAGGGAGCTCCTACGAGCAGTACTTC.

The J gene is TRBJ1-2, the V gene TRBV7-3, with 7 positions matching TRBD1. The germline gives CDR1 SGHTA, CDR2 FQGTGA. The CDR3 runs to 14 residues. Trimming cost V 6 bases and J 4 bases; bases outside gene matches: 8. The CDR3 loop is CASSPTGAGYGYTF. As DNA, the CDR3 is TGTGCCAGCAGTCCAACAGGGGCAGGCTATGGCTACACCTTC.

The gene calls are TRBV4-1 and TRBJ2-7, with a weak D call TRBD2 (5 bases). The CDR3 covers 15 residues. Germline V gene data show CDR1 as MGHRA and CDR2 as YSYEKL. Deletions cut 2 bases from V and 3 bases from J, with 14 bases between. CDR3 loop: CASSQHLPGVYEQYF. The DNA for the CDR3 is TGCGCCAGCAGCCAACATTTACCCGGGGTCTACGAGCAGTACTTC.

The genes are TRBV7-2 and TRBJ1-1; D possibly corresponds to TRBD1 (6 bases). Trimming pared 2 bases from V and 3 bases from J, leaving 13 bases between. CDR1 is SGHTA and CDR2 is FQGNSA in the germline V gene. The CDR3 runs to 15 residues. The CDR3 is CASSLMGGTDTEAFF. The CDR3 DNA reads as TGTGCCAGCAGCTTAATGGGGGGCACGGACACTGAAGCTTTCTTT.

This chain joins TRBV18 and TRBJ1-5; D remains ambiguous. The CDR3 runs 14 residues. With 5 bases removed from V and 6 bases from J, the gap between germline ends came to 14 bases. Germline CDR1 reads KGHSH; CDR2 reads LQKENI. Here the CDR3 reads CASSTTSGIQPQHF. For the CDR3, the DNA is TGTGCCAGCTCAACAACGTCGGGGATTCAGCCCCAGCATTTT.

This chain uses TRBV6-5 with TRBJ2-7; D tentatively reads TRBD1 or TRBD2 (5 bases each). The CDR3 contains 12 residues. Germline V gene lookup returns CDR1 MNHEY and CDR2 SVGAGI. The V gene lost 8 bases and the J gene lost 4 bases, with 12 bases spanning the gap. This chain's CDR3 is CASRGRVYEQYF. CDR3 DNA sequence: TGTGCCAGCCGGGGCAGGGTGTACGAGCAGTACTTC.

The rearrangement links TRBV9 to TRBJ2-7; D could derive from TRBD1 or TRBD2 (7 bases each). The CDR3 totals 15 residues. The V gene's germline CDR1 is SGDLS and CDR2 YYNGEE. Trimming cost V 3 bases and J 1 base, with 14 bases left between them. Here the CDR3 DNA reads TGTGCCAGCAGCGCCGCGGGGGACAGTTCCTACGAGCAGTACTTC. Protein sequence: CASSAAGDSSYEQYF.

The chain recombines TRBV27 with TRBJ1-3; D not certain. Trimming removed 2 bases from V and 0 bases from J, with 11 bases in between. The V gene's germline CDR1 is MNHEY and CDR2 SMNVEV (reference sequence). The CDR3 is 16 amino acids. CDR3 in amino acids: CASSLSPGYSGNTIYF. CDR3 coding DNA: TGTGCCAGCAGTTTAAGTCCGGGGTACTCTGGAAACACCATATATTTT.

Of note for this clone: Here the CDR3 omits its conserved ending phenylalanine or tryptophan, so a read error is the likely source. Because the CDR3's place on the DNA is in doubt, the DNA is left out and the CDR3 is given as listed by TCRdb. The CDR3 loop reads CASSHRERL. V usage is TRBV5-1 and J usage is TRBJ1-1. CDR1 SGHRS and CDR2 YFSETQ come from the germline V gene. The CDR3 has 9 amino acids, counting both end residues.

This clone was counted only a few times. In DNA form, the CDR3 reads TGTGCCAGCAGCCTATCCGGGCGGGTGAACTATGGCTACACCTTC. It encodes CASSLSGRVNYGYTF. The chain carries TRBV5-4 and TRBJ1-2; D gene unclear. From germline, CDR1 is SGHNT and CDR2 YYREEE (reference sequence). V was cut by 4 bases and J by 2 bases, with 15 bases left in between. There are 15 residues in the CDR3.

The chain employs TRBV28 and TRBJ1-5; TRBD1 agrees at 7 bases. Looked up from germline, CDR1 is MDHEN and CDR2 is SYDVKM. This CDR3 has 15 residues. With 5 bases clipped from V and 5 bases from J, the junction kept 9 bases outside the gene matches. This CDR3 is CASSPGQRGHQPQHF. Here the CDR3 DNA reads TGTGCCAGCAGTCCAGGACAGAGGGGGCATCAGCCCCAGCATTTT.

Details on this clone: This sample also contains other DNA sequences that code for the same CDR3. The gene calls are TRBV5-1 and TRBJ2-3; D not resolved. CDR1 is SGHRS and CDR2 is YFSETQ in the germline V gene. V lost 4 bases, J lost 4 bases, and 10 bases lay in between. The CDR3 is 13 amino acids. CDR3 sequence (DNA): TGCGCCAGCAGCCCTTCCGTTGCAGATACGCAGTATTTT. This translates into CASSPSVADTQYF.

The rearrangement joins TRBV28 to TRBJ1-2; D is unclear. Trimming pared 1 base from V and 5 bases from J, leaving 8 bases between. Germline V lookup: CDR1 MDHEN, CDR2 SYDVKM. The CDR3 consists of 13 residues. CDR3 protein: CASSLSGLYGYTF. The DNA of the CDR3 is TGTGCCAGCAGTTTATCGGGTCTGTATGGCTACACCTTC.

This clone was observed a handful of times. The V gene is TRBV4-1, the J gene TRBJ2-7, with no clear D. The CDR3 loop spans 14 amino acids. CDR1 and CDR2 from the germline V gene are MGHRA and YSYEKL. The V end lost 1 base, the J end lost 0 bases, and 7 bases lay between the germline ends. The CDR3 loop is CASSQVPSSYEQYF. In DNA form, the CDR3 reads TGCGCCAGCAGCCAAGTGCCCAGCTCCTACGAGCAGTACTTC.

This chain links TRBV4-1 with TRBJ2-4; D unclear. Germline CDR1 and CDR2: MGHRA and YSYEKL. The ends were cut back, 0 bases at V and 2 bases at J, with 11 bases in the middle. CDR3 length equals 16 residues. CDR3 nucleotides: TGCGCCAGCAGCCAAGATAGGCAGCTACCCAAAAACATTCAGTACTTC. Residues: CASSQDRQLPKNIQYF.

V usage is TRBV30 and J usage is TRBJ2-7, with no clear D. The J call may be incorrect, as the DNA end agrees better with TRBJ2-5. Germline V gene data show CDR1 as GTSNPN and CDR2 as SVGIG (reference sequence). CDR3 length equals 15 residues. The CDR3 loop reads CAWSGSSRSQETQYF. The CDR3 DNA sequence: TGTGCCTGGAGTGGATCCTCCCGGAGCCAAGAGACCCAGTACTTC.

The chain employs TRBV6-5 and TRBJ2-5; D might be TRBD2 (5 bases). Germline lookup yields CDR1 MNHEY and CDR2 SVGAGI. With 6 bases removed from V and 1 base from J, the gap between germline ends came to 9 bases. This CDR3 has 13 amino acids. The CDR3 DNA reads as TGTGCCAGCAGGCGGAGGATCCAAGAGACCCAGTACTTC. It translates to CASRRRIQETQYF.

DNA of the CDR3: TGTGCCACCAGTGACCCGGGACAGGGGTTATACGAGCAGTACTTC. Translation gives CATSDPGQGLYEQYF. The V and J genes are TRBV24-1 and TRBJ2-7; 10 nucleotides match TRBD1. The CDR3 consists of 15 residues. V was pared by 4 bases and J by 4 bases, with 6 bases of the junction left unmatched. Germline CDR1 reads KGHDR; CDR2 reads SFDVKD.

This chain connects TRBV15 to TRBJ2-7; D gene unclear. Germline loops: CDR1 LNHNV, CDR2 YYDKDF (reference sequence). The germline V and J ends were trimmed by 1 base and 2 bases, with 6 bases remaining between them. The length of the CDR3 is 13 residues. This CDR3 reads CATSRGFPYEQYF. The CDR3 bases are TGTGCCACCAGCAGAGGGTTCCCCTACGAGCAGTACTTC.

This clone was picked up one time. The CDR3 region has the DNA TGCGCCAGCAGCCAAGCCGGGGGGGCCTGGGAGACCCAGTACTTC. This sequence encodes CASSQAGGAWETQYF. The chain links TRBV4-1 to TRBJ2-5, with 8 bases that match TRBD2. J lost 5 bases, V lost 1 base, and 6 bases had no gene match. Germline loops: CDR1 MGHRA, CDR2 YSYEKL. This CDR3 contains 15 residues.

The chain has TRBV9 and TRBJ2-5; 7 bases match TRBD1. After removal of 3 bases from V and 5 bases from J, the junction contained 13 bases not matched to a gene. The length of the CDR3 is 16 residues. The germline V gene encodes CDR1 SGDLS and CDR2 YYNGEE. The CDR3 loop reads CASSETGTEGLETQYF. The CDR3 coding sequence is TGTGCCAGCAGCGAAACCGGGACAGAGGGCCTGGAGACCCAGTACTTC.

The chain employs TRBV18 and TRBJ1-4; D uncertain. CDR3 length: 15 amino acids. The germline V and J ends were trimmed by 3 bases and 0 bases, with 8 bases remaining between them. Germline lookup yields CDR1 KGHSH and CDR2 LQKENI. The chain's CDR3 is CASSPPGTTNEKLFF. The CDR3 DNA is TGTGCCAGCTCACCGCCGGGAACAACTAATGAAAAACTGTTTTTT.

The V gene is TRBV9, the J gene TRBJ2-3; the D gene is possibly TRBD2 (5 bases). This CDR3 contains 16 residues. Germline CDR1 is SGDLS and CDR2 is YYNGEE. Trimming took off 0 bases at V and 0 bases at J, with 11 bases between the two ends. DNA for the CDR3: TGTGCCAGCAGCGTAGCCCCGGGGTCTAGCACAGATACGCAGTATTTT. It codes for CASSVAPGSSTDTQYF.

The rearrangement uses TRBV5-1 and TRBJ1-5; the D is unclear. CDR1 and CDR2 from the germline V gene are SGHRS and YFSETQ. V lost 3 bases and J lost 6, with 13 bases in between. This CDR3 comprises 14 residues. The CDR3 DNA is TGCGCCAGCAGCTCCACTCTGGGTACTCAGCCCCAGCATTTT. Protein: CASSSTLGTQPQHF.

This sequence joins TRBV12-3 or TRBV12-4 and TRBJ1-2, with unresolved D. Trimming shortened V by 5 bases and J by 4 bases, and 8 bases separated the two germline ends. The CDR3 totals 12 residues. CDR3 DNA: TGTGCCAGCAGTCCTAACAGCTATGGCTACACCTTC. It translates to CASSPNSYGYTF.

The chain joins TRBV5-1 to TRBJ1-5; 7 nucleotides agree with TRBD1. There are 15 residues in the CDR3. V lost 7 bases and J lost 0; bases outside the gene matches: 7. CDR1 and CDR2 (germline): SGHRS, YFSETQ. CDR3 nucleotide sequence: TGCGCCAGCGCCGAGGGGGCCAATAGCAATCAGCCCCAGCATTTT. It specifies CASAEGANSNQPQHF.